This TCR beta chain stems from a study of T cells in Graves' hyperthyroidism and ophthalmopathy. What was amplified from RNA transcripts were TCR beta CDR3 regions. TCR CDR3 underwent first-round RT-PCR with the HTBI primer set. Each CDR3 protein gets one entry after TCRdb re-called the multiplex PCR reads with MiXCR. There are hundreds of thousands of distinct CDR3 sequences in the sample; 14% occur only once, and roughly a tenth lies in the top ten. Patients aged 18 to 65 had newly diagnosed hyperthyroidism of under 2 months' duration. General study findings and limits: The model forecast ophthalmopathy, anticipating it by a median about 7 months before onset.

In its sample, this clonotype was seen many times. Antigen unknown. The V end lost 1 base, the J end lost 12 bases, and 9 bases lay between the germline ends. The CDR3 extends over 11 amino acids. Germline loops: CDR1 SEHNR, CDR2 FQNEAQ (reference sequence). This receptor was taken from a woman aged 18-29 years with Graves' hyperthyroidism. Sequenced sample: blood. The chain links TRBV7-9 to TRBJ2-5, with D perhaps TRBD1 (6 bases). CDR3 sequence (DNA): TGTGCCAGCAGCTTAGGCAGGGACAAGTACTTC. Translated, it gives CASSLGRDKYF. Supplemented by reference TRBV7-9 and TRBJ2-5, the full variable domain reads DTGVSQNPRHKITKRGQNVTFRCDPISEHNRLYWYRQTLGQGPEFLTYFQNEAQLEKSRLLSDRFSAERPKGSFSTLEIQRTEQGDSAMYLCASSLGRDKYFGPGTRLLVL.